Listed here is a single TCR beta chain. Looked up from germline, CDR1 is LGHNA and CDR2 is YSLEER. Trimming shortened V by 0 bases and J by 3 bases, and 15 bases separated the two germline ends. This CDR3 comprises 16 residues. This entry is derived from a study of T cell responses to AZD1222 COVID-19 vaccine. Data came from immunoSEQ multiplex PCR; TCRdb stores just in-frame clones and leaves some out. Found here are 150,000 to 180,000 clones, about 86% of them singletons; the top ten hold roughly 5.8%. The chain links TRBV4-3 to TRBJ2-7; no firm D call. The receptor comes from an adult in good health. The source was peripheral blood, collected on day 0 of MenACWY control vaccination. The CDR3 sequence is CASSQERSGRSYEQYF. For the CDR3, the DNA is TGCGCCAGCAGCCAAGAAAGGTCCGGACGAAGCTACGAGCAGTACTTC.